One sample yielded the 19 T cell receptor beta chains listed below, sequenced in a study of blood T cell repertoires in COVID-19. Assay used: immunoSEQ multiplex PCR; TCRdb lists only in-frame clones, some missing. Of around 28,000 clones listed, approximately 85% are singletons. Sequenced input: peripheral blood. These receptors were taken from a human donor in a cohort sampled during active COVID-19.

The genes are TRBV30 and TRBJ2-4, with TRBD2 identical over 7 bases. CDR1 and CDR2 from the germline V gene are GTSNPN and SVGIG (reference sequence). The ends lost 3 bases at V and 0 bases at J; junction bases unmatched: 5. This CDR3 region has 15 residues. The CDR3 loop is CAWSERGLAKNIQYF. The CDR3 nucleotides read TGTGCCTGGAGCGAGCGGGGCTTAGCCAAAAACATTCAGTACTTC. Using reference TRBV30 and TRBJ2-4 for the parts outside the CDR3, the full variable domain is SQTIHQWPATLVQPVGSPLSLECTVEGTSNPNLYWYRQAAGRGLQLLFYSVGIGQISSEVPQNLSASRPQDRQFILSSKKLLLSDSGFYLCAWSERGLAKNIQYFGAGTRLSVL.

The chain employs TRBV7-9 and TRBJ1-1, with D possibly being TRBD1 (6 bases). The V end lost 5 bases, the J end lost 1 base, and 14 bases lay between the germline ends. This CDR3 is built from 15 residues. Per germline, CDR1 SEHNR and CDR2 FQNEAQ (reference sequence). The CDR3 DNA is TGTGCCAGCAGCCCACCTCGGGGGGCGAACACTGAAGCTTTCTTT. As protein: CASSPPRGANTEAFF.

The J gene is TRBJ2-1, the V gene TRBV7-2; 8 bases line up with TRBD2. CDR1 is SGHTA, CDR2 FQGNSA, per germline. The CDR3 is made up of 15 amino acids. Unmatched junction bases numbered 10, after V lost 7 bases and J lost 5 bases. The CDR3 nucleotides are TGTGCCAGCACCCGAAGCCCGGGGGGGCACAATGAGCAGTTCTTC. Translating gives CASTRSPGGHNEQFF.

The chain combines TRBV7-9 with TRBJ1-2; D may be TRBD1 (6 bases). V shed 7 bases and J shed 2 bases, with 17 bases lying between them. The CDR3 loop spans 15 amino acids. CDR1 and CDR2 from the germline V gene are SEHNR and FQNEAQ (reference sequence). Written as DNA, the CDR3 is TGTGCCAGCACCGGACAGATTACCGTCAACTATGGCTACACCTTC. It codes for CASTGQITVNYGYTF.

This rearrangement joins TRBV7-9 to TRBJ1-1; TRBD1 is a possible D gene (5 bases). The CDR3 runs 16 residues. The germline CDR1 and CDR2 sequences are SEHNR and FQNEAQ (reference sequence). Trimming shortened V by 2 bases and J by 5 bases, and 18 bases separated the two germline ends. The CDR3 reads CASSLWMSPRGTEAFF. For the CDR3, the DNA is TGTGCCAGCAGCTTATGGATGTCTCCACGGGGGACTGAAGCTTTCTTT.

The rearrangement uses TRBV11-1 and TRBJ1-1, with D unresolved. The germline gives CDR1 SGHAT, CDR2 FQDESV (reference sequence). V lost 0 bases and J 1 base, leaving 6 bases between the germline ends. The CDR3 loop spans 14 amino acids. The CDR3 DNA reads TGTGCCAGCAGCTTAGCTAGCAGGAACACTGAAGCTTTCTTT. Its translation is CASSLASRNTEAFF.

This clone was seen a few times. The chain is built from TRBV30 and TRBJ1-5; 7 bases are a match to TRBD1. CDR3 length equals 13 residues. With V trimmed by 8 bases and J by 0 bases, 4 bases remained unmatched. Germline V lookup: CDR1 GTSNPN, CDR2 SVGIG (reference sequence). The CDR3 loop is CATGDYSNQPQHF. The CDR3 nucleotides read TGTGCCACAGGGGATTATAGCAATCAGCCCCAGCATTTT.

This clone was seen a single time. J is TRBJ2-3 and V is TRBV5-4; 9 positions match TRBD1. This CDR3 is built from 15 residues. V lost 3 bases to trimming and J lost 3 bases; unmatched junction nucleotides: 5. In germline, CDR1 is SGHNT, CDR2 YYREEE (reference sequence). CDR3 in DNA: TGTGCCAGCAGCTACGGGACAGGGAGGACAGATACGCAGTATTTT. This encodes CASSYGTGRTDTQYF.

The genes are TRBV21-1 and TRBJ2-7; whether TRBD1, the table's D call, matches the DNA was not checked. TRBV21-1 is assigned pseudogene status. CDR3 length: 16 residues. The CDR3 sequence is CASSNGAHREFHEQYF. CDR3 nucleotides: TGTGCCAGCAGCAACGGGGCACACAGGGAATTCCACGAGCAGTACTTC.

This clone occurred once. The rearrangement uses TRBV18 and TRBJ2-7; 8 nucleotides line up with TRBD1. Trimming took 2 bases from V and 7 from J; bases not matched to a gene: 10. CDR1 KGHSH and CDR2 LQKENI come from the germline V gene. The CDR3 spans 15 residues. The CDR3 loop reads CASSPATGGKGEQYF. The CDR3, as DNA: TGTGCCAGCTCACCAGCCACAGGGGGTAAAGGGGAGCAGTACTTC.

This chain links TRBV19 with TRBJ1-6; D possibly corresponds to TRBD1 (5 bases). The V and J ends lost 3 bases and 8 bases respectively, with 11 bases between them. Germline CDR1 reads LNHDA; CDR2 reads SQIVND (reference sequence). The CDR3 spans 14 residues. CDR3 amino acids: CASSIEGEYSPLHF. The CDR3 DNA sequence: TGTGCCAGTAGTATCGAAGGGGAATATTCACCCCTCCACTTT.

The chain carries TRBV25-1 and TRBJ1-2, with D hard to call. Trimming took 2 bases from V and 3 from J, leaving 10 bases between them. The CDR3 extends over 14 amino acids. Germline CDR1 and CDR2: MGHDK and SYGVNS. The CDR3 DNA follows: TGTGCCAGCAGTGAAGGTGGGCCCTACTATGGCTACACCTTC. Translating it yields CASSEGGPYYGYTF.

This chain uses TRBV29-1 with TRBJ2-3, with D perhaps matching TRBD2 (5 bases). The V gene's germline CDR1 is SQVTM and CDR2 ANQGSEA. The length of the CDR3 is 14 residues. V was pared by 3 bases and J by 2 bases, with 12 bases between. The CDR3 sequence: CSVDVDSNTDTQYF. Written as DNA, the CDR3 is TGCAGCGTTGATGTGGACTCCAACACAGATACGCAGTATTTT.

This sequence joins TRBV29-1 and TRBJ2-1, with 10 bases aligning to TRBD2. V lost 2 bases to trimming and J lost 4 bases; unmatched junction nucleotides: 23. The CDR3 extends over 21 amino acids. Germline loops: CDR1 SQVTM, CDR2 ANQGSEA. The CDR3 is CSVEFWFNGTSGAHWYNEQFF. The CDR3 DNA reads TGCAGCGTTGAATTTTGGTTCAATGGTACTAGCGGGGCCCACTGGTACAATGAGCAGTTCTTC.

This clone was found a few times. The gene calls are TRBV7-9 and TRBJ1-2; no clear D gene. The germline gives CDR1 SEHNR, CDR2 FQNEAQ (reference sequence). Trimming removed 11 bases from V and 9 bases from J, with 7 bases in between. The CDR3 contains 8 residues. CDR3 DNA: TGTGCCCTCGGGAGCTACACCTTC. It is translated as CALGSYTF.

V and J are TRBV19 and TRBJ2-3; TRBD1 agrees at 9 bases. The V gene end was trimmed by 4 bases and the J gene end by 4 bases; junction bases not matched to a gene: 6. Per germline, CDR1 LNHDA and CDR2 SQIVND (reference sequence). CDR3 length: 15 amino acids. DNA of the CDR3: TGTGCCAGTAGTAATCGGGACAGGGATGCAGATACGCAGTATTTT. It is translated as CASSNRDRDADTQYF.

V usage is TRBV5-1 and J usage is TRBJ2-1; TRBD1 aligns across 9 bases. Germline assignment: CDR1 SGHRS and CDR2 YFSETQ. The CDR3 has 15 residues. V was pared by 3 bases and J by 5 bases, with 6 bases of the junction left unmatched. The CDR3 nucleotides are TGCGCCAGCAGCTCCCCGGGACAGGGACACAATGAGCAGTTCTTC. It is translated as CASSSPGQGHNEQFF.

Here the CDR3 DNA reads TGTGCCAGCAGCTATACCGGGACCTACGAGCAGTACTTC. This codes for CASSYTGTYEQYF. The chain links TRBV7-8 to TRBJ2-7; D possibly corresponds to TRBD2 (5 bases). V lost 4 bases and J lost 2, with 9 bases in between. This CDR3 spans 13 amino acids. Germline V CDR1 and CDR2: SGHVS, FQNEAQ.

The V call is TRBV7-8, the J call TRBJ2-5, with 7 nucleotides matching TRBD1. The V gene's germline CDR1 is SGHVS and CDR2 FQNEAQ. The CDR3 is 14 residues long. V shed 1 base and J 2 bases; nucleotides not matched to a gene: 1. CDR3: CASSLEGQQETQYF. The CDR3, as DNA: TGTGCCAGCAGCTTAGAGGGACAGCAAGAGACCCAGTACTTC.